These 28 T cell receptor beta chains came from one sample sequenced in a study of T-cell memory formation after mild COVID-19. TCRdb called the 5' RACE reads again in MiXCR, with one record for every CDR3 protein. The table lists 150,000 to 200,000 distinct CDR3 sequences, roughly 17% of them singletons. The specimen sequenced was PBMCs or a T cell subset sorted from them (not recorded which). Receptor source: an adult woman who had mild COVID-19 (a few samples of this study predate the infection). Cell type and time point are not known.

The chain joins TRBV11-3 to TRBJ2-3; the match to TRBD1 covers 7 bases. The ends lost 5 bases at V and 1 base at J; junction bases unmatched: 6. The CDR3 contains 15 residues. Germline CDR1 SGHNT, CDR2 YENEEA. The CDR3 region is CASSPGQVRTDTQYF. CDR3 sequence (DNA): TGTGCCAGCAGCCCAGGACAGGTCCGCACAGATACGCAGTATTTT.

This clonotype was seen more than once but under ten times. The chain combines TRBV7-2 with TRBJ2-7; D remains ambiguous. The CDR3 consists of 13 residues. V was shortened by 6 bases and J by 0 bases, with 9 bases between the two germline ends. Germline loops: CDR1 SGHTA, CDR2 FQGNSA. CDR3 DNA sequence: TGTGCCAGCAGACCCTCCAGCTCCTACGAGCAGTACTTC. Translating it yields CASRPSSSYEQYF. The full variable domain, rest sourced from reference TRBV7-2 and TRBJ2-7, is GAGVSQSPSNKVTEKGKDVELRCDPISGHTALYWYRQSLGQGLEFLIYFQGNSAPDKSGLPSDRFSAERTGGSVSTLTIQRTQQEDSAVYLCASRPSSSYEQYFGPGTRLTVT.

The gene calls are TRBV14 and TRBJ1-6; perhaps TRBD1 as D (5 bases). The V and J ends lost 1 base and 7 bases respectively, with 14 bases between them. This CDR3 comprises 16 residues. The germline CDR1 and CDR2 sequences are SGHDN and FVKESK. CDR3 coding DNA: TGTGCCAGCAGCCAAGTACCGGGACCCATCAATTCACCCCTCCACTTT. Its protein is CASSQVPGPINSPLHF. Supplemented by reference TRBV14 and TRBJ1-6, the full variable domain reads EAGVTQFPSHSVIEKGQTVTLRCDPISGHDNLYWYRRVMGKEIKFLLHFVKESKQDESGMPNNRFLAERTGGTYSTLKVQPAELEDSGVYFCASSQVPGPINSPLHFGNGTRLTVT.

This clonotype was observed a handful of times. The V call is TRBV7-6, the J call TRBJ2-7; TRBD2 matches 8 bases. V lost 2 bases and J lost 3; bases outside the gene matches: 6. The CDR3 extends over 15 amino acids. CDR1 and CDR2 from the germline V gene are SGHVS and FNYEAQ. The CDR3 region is CASSLRSGGYYEQYF. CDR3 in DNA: TGTGCCAGCAGCTTAAGAAGCGGGGGTTACTACGAGCAGTACTTC.

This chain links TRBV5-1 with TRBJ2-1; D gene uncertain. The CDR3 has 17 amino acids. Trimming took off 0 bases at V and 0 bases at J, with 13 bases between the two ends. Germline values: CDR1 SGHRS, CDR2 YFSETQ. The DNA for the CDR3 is TGCGCCAGCAGCTTGGAACTTGCGGTGAGCTCCTACAATGAGCAGTTCTTC. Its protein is CASSLELAVSSYNEQFF.

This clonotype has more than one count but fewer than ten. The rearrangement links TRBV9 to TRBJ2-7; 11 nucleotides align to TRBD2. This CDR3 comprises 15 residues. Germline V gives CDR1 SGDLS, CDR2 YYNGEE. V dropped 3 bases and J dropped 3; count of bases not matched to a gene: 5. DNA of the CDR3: TGTGCCAGCAGCGCGACGACTAGCGGGGTCTACGAGCAGTACTTC. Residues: CASSATTSGVYEQYF.

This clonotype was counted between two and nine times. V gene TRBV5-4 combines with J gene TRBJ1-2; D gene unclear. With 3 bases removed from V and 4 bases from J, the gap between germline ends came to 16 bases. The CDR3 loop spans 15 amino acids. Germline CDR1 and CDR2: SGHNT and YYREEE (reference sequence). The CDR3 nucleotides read TGTGCCAGCAGCTCACTCATCCACGGGAGCTATGGCTACACCTTC. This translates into CASSSLIHGSYGYTF. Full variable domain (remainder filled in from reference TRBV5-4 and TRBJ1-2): ETGVTQSPTHLIKTRGQQVTLRCSSQSGHNTVSWYQQALGQGPQFIFQYYREEENGRGNFPPRFSGLQFPNYSSELNVNALELDDSALYLCASSSLIHGSYGYTFGSGTRLTVV.

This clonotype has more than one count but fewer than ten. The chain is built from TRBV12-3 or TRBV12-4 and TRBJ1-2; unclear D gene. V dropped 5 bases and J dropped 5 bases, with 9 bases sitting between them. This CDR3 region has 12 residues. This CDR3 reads CASSPMGYGYTF. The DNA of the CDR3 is TGTGCCAGCAGTCCAATGGGGTATGGCTACACCTTC.

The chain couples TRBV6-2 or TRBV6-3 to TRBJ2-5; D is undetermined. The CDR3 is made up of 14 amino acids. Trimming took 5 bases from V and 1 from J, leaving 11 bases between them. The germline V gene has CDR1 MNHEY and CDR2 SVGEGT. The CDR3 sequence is CASSPNHSQETQYF. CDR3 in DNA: TGTGCCAGCAGTCCTAACCATTCCCAAGAGACCCAGTACTTC.

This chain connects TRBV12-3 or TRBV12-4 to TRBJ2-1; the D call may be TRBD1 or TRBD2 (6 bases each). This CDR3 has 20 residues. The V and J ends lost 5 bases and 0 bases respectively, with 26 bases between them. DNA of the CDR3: TGTGCCAGCAGTCTCCGAGGGGGGCGGATCCGAAAGAACTCCTACAATGAGCAGTTCTTC. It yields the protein CASSLRGGRIRKNSYNEQFF.

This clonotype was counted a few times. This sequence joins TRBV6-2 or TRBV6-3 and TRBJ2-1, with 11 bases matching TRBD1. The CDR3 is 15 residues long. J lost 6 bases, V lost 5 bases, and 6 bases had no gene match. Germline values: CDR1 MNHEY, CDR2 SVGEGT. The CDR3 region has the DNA TGTGCCAGCAGTCGGACAGGGGGCTTTATCAATGAGCAGTTCTTC. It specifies CASSRTGGFINEQFF.

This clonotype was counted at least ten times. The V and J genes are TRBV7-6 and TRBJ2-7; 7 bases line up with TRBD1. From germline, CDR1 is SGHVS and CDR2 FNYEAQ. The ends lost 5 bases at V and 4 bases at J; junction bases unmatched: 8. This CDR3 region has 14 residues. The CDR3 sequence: CASSPRQGFYEQYF. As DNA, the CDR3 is TGTGCCAGCAGCCCCAGACAGGGTTTTTACGAGCAGTACTTC.

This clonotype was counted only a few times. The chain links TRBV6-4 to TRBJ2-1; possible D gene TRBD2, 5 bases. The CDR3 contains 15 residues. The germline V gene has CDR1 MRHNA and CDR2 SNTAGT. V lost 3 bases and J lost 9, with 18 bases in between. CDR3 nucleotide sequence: TGTGCCAGCAGTGAAAAGCGGACCCCTAAGAGTGAGCAGTTCTTC. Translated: CASSEKRTPKSEQFF.

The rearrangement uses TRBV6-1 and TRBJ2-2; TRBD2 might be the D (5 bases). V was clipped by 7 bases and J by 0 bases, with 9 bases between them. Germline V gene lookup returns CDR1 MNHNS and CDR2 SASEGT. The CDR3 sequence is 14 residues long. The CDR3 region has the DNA TGTGCCAGCAAATTGGGAGCGAACACCGGGGAGCTGTTTTTT. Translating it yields CASKLGANTGELFF.

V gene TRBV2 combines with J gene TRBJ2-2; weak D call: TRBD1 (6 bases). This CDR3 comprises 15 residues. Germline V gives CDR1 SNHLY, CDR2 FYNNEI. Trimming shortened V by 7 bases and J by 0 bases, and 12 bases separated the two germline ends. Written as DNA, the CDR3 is TGTGCCAGCAAAAGACAGGTAGCGAACACCGGGGAGCTGTTTTTT. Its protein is CASKRQVANTGELFF. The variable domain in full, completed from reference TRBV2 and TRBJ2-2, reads EPEVTQTPSHQVTQMGQEVILRCVPISNHLYFYWYRQILGQKVEFLVSFYNNEISEKSEIFDDQFSVERPDGSNFTLKIRSTKLEDSAMYFCASKRQVANTGELFFGEGSRLTVL.

CDR3 coding DNA: TGTGCCAGCAGCTTGGGGGGGCTAGCGGGAGGAGGGAACAATGAGCAGTTCTTC. Encoded protein: CASSLGGLAGGGNNEQFF. This rearrangement joins TRBV5-6 to TRBJ2-1; 11 nucleotides match TRBD2. V shed 0 bases and J 5 bases; nucleotides not matched to a gene: 10. From germline, CDR1 is SGHDT and CDR2 YYEEEE. The CDR3 spans 18 residues.

The chain's CDR3 is CSARDPDVLPYGYTF. The CDR3 DNA is TGCAGTGCTAGAGACCCGGACGTTTTGCCCTATGGCTACACCTTC. The chain recombines TRBV20-1 with TRBJ1-2, with D hard to call. The germline V and J ends were trimmed by 0 bases and 4 bases, with 15 bases remaining between them. This CDR3 is 15 amino acids long. Germline V gene data show CDR1 as DFQATT and CDR2 as SNEGSKA (reference sequence).

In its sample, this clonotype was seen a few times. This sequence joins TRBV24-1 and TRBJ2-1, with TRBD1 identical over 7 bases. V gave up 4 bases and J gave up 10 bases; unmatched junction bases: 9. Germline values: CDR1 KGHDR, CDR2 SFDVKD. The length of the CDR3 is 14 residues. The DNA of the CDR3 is TGTGCCACCAGTGACCCGACAAGGGGGCCAGAGCAGTTCTTC. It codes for CATSDPTRGPEQFF.

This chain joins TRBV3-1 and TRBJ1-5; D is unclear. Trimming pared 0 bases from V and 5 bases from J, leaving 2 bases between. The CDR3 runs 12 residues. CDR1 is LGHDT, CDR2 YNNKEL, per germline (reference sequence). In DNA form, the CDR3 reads TGTGCCAGCAGCCAAGAACATCAGCCCCAGCATTTT. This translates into CASSQEHQPQHF.

The CDR3 loop is CASSPPVGGTDTQYF. CDR3 DNA: TGTGCCAGCTCACCACCGGTGGGGGGCACAGATACGCAGTATTTT. The chain is built from TRBV18 and TRBJ2-3; D may match TRBD1 or TRBD2 (5 bases each). V gave up 0 bases and J gave up 1 base, with 8 bases separating them. Germline CDR1 and CDR2: KGHSH and LQKENI. The CDR3 is made up of 15 amino acids.

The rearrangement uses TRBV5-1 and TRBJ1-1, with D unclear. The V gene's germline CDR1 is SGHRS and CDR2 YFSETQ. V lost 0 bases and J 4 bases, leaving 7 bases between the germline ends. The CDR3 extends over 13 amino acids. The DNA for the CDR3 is TGCGCCAGCAGCTTGGTCACAACCACTGAAGCTTTCTTT. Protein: CASSLVTTTEAFF.

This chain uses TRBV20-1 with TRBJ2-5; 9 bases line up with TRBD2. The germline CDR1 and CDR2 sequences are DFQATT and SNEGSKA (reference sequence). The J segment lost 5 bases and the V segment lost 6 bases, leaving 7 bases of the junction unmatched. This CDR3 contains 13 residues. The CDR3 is CSARLAGRETQYF. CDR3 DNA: TGCAGTGCCCGCCTAGCGGGGAGGGAGACCCAGTACTTC.

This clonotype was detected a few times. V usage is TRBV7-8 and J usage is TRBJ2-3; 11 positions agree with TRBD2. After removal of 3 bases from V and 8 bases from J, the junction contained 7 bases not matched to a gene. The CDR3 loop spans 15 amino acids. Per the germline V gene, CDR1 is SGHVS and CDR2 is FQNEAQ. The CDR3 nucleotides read TGTGCCAGCAGCTTCGAAACCGGGACTAGCGGTACGCAGTATTTT. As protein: CASSFETGTSGTQYF.

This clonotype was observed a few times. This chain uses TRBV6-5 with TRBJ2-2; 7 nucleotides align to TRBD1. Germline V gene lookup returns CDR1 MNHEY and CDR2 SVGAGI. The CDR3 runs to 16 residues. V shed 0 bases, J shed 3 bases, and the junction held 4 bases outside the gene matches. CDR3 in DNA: TGTGCCAGCAGTTACTCAGGGGGCAGGGACACCGGGGAGCTGTTTTTT. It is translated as CASSYSGGRDTGELFF.

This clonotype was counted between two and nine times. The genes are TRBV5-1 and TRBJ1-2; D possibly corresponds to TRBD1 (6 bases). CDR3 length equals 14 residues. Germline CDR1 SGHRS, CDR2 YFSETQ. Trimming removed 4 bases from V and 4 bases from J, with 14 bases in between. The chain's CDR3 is CASSPADSAYGYTF. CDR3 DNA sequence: TGCGCCAGCAGCCCGGCGGACAGCGCCTATGGCTACACCTTC.

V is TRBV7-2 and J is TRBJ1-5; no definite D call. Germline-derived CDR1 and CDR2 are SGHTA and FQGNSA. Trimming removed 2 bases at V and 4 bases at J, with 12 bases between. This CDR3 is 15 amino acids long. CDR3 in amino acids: CASSLWSQNNQPQHF. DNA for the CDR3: TGTGCCAGCAGCTTATGGTCCCAGAATAATCAGCCCCAGCATTTT.

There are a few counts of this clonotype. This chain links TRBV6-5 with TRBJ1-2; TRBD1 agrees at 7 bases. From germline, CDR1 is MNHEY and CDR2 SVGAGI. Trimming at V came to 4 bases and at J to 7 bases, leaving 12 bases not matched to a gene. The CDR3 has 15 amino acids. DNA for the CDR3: TGTGCCAGCAGTTCCGGGGGACAGCCCGGGTTTGGCTACACCTTC. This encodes CASSSGGQPGFGYTF.

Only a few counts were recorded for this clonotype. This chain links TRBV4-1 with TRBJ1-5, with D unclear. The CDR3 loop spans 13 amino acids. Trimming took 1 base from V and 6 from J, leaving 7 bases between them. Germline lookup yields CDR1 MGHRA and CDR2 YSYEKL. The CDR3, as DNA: TGCGCCAGCAGCCAAGGGCGGTTTCAGCCCCAGCATTTT. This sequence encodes CASSQGRFQPQHF.